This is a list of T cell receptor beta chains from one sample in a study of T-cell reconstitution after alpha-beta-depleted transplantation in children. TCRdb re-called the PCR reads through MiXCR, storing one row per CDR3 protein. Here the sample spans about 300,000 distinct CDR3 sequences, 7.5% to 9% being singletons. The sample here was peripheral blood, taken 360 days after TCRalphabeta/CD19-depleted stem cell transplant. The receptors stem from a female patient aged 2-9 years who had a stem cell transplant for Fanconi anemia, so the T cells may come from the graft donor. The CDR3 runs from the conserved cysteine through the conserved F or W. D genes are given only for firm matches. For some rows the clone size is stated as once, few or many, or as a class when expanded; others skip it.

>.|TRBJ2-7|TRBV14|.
CASSQDFGGRSYEQYF
TGTGCCAGCAGCCAAGATTTTGGAGGGAGGTCCTACGAGCAGTACTTC
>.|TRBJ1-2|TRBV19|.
CASSIIQRRNGYTF
TGTGCCAGTAGTATCATTCAGCGAAGAAATGGCTACACCTTC
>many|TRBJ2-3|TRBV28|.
CASSPFLASAQYF
TGTGCCAGCAGCCCCTTCCTAGCGAGTGCGCAGTATTTT
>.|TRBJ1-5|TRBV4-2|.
CASSQANQPQHF
TGTGCCAGCAGCCAAGCCAATCAGCCCCAGCATTTT
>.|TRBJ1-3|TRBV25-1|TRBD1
CASSGQQGRGNTIYF
TGTGCCAGCAGTGGCCAACAGGGGCGGGGAAACACCATATATTTT
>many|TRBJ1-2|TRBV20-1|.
CRPWGGSSNYGYTF
TGCAGGCCGTGGGGAGGGAGTTCTAACTATGGCTACACCTTC
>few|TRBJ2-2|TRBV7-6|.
CASSFVAIGANTGELFF
TGTGCCAGCAGCTTCGTAGCAATAGGCGCGAACACCGGGGAGCTGTTTTTT
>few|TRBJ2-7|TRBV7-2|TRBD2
CASSPRGGSPYEQYF
TGTGCCAGCAGCCCTCGGGGGGGCTCCCCCTACGAGCAGTACTTC
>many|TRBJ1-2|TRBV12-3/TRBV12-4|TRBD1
CASQATGGMNYGYTF
TGTGCCAGCCAGGCGACAGGGGGCATGAACTATGGCTACACCTTC
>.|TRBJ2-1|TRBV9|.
CASSVAQGEQFF
TGTGCCAGCAGCGTAGCTCAGGGTGAGCAGTTCTTC
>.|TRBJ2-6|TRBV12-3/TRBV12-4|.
CASTRTISGANVLTF
TGTGCCAGCACCCGCACGATATCTGGGGCCAACGTCCTGACTTTC
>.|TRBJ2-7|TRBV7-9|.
CASSSRRAHYEQYF
TGTGCCAGCAGTTCGCGGCGGGCCCACTACGAGCAGTACTTC
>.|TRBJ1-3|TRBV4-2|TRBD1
CASSQYFTGGAGNTIYF
TGTGCCAGCAGCCAATACTTTACAGGGGGAGCTGGAAACACCATATATTTT
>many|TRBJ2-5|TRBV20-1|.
CSARDGQETQYF
TGCAGTGCTAGAGATGGGCAAGAGACCCAGTACTTC
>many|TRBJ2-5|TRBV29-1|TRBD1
CSVTGGRETQYF
TGCAGCGTTACAGGGGGCCGAGAGACCCAGTACTTC
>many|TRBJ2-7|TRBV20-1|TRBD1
CSAGQDPYEQYF
TGCAGTGCTGGACAGGACCCCTACGAGCAGTACTTC
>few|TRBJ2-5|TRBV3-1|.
CASSPNGPKETQYF
TGTGCCAGCAGCCCAAACGGGCCGAAGGAGACCCAGTACTTC
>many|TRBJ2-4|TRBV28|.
CASSPEEVVGNIQYF
TGTGCCAGCAGTCCAGAGGAGGTAGTGGGAAACATTCAGTACTTC
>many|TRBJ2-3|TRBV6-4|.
CASSDGTTDTQYF
TGTGCCAGCAGTGACGGGACTACAGATACGCAGTATTTT
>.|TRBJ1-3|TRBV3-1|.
CASSLHSGSGNTIYF
TGTGCCAGCAGCCTCCATTCAGGGTCTGGAAACACCATATATTTT
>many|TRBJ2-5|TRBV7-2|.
CASSLAGWGETQYF
TGTGCCAGCAGCTTAGCCGGCTGGGGGGAGACCCAGTACTTC
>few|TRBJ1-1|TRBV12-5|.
CASGLVLGQKDTEAFF
TGTGCTAGTGGTTTGGTACTTGGACAGAAAGACACTGAAGCTTTCTTT
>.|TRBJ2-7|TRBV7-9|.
CASSSGVSYEQYF
TGTGCCAGCAGCTCGGGGGTCTCCTACGAGCAGTACTTC
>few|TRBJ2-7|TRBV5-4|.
CASSLSPATGYEQYF
TGTGCCAGCAGCTTGTCCCCGGCGACGGGCTACGAGCAGTACTTC
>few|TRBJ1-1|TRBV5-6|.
CASSVVGARDTEAFF
TGTGCCAGCAGCGTCGTTGGGGCCCGGGACACTGAAGCTTTCTTT
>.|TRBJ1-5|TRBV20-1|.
CSARAAENQPQHF
TGCAGTGCTAGGGCGGCAGAAAATCAGCCCCAGCATTTT
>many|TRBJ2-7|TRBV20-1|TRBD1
CSASGGTGLYEQYF
TGCAGTGCTAGCGGAGGGACAGGGCTGTACGAGCAGTACTTC
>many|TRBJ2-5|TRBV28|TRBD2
CASSLATSVGGTQYF
TGTGCCAGCAGTTTAGCGACTAGCGTTGGAGGGACCCAGTACTTC
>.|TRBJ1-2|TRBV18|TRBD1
CASSPRGLDGYTF
TGTGCCAGCTCACCGAGGGGGCTTGATGGCTACACCTTC
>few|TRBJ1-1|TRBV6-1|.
CASSERRGNTEAFF
TGTGCCAGCAGTGAACGACGGGGAAACACTGAAGCTTTCTTT
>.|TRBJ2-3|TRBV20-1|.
CSASPGTRHPDTQYF
TGCAGTGCTAGCCCCGGGACTCGTCACCCAGATACGCAGTATTTT
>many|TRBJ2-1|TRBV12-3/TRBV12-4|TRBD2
CASSLGAQRERQFF
TGTGCCAGCAGTTTAGGGGCCCAGCGGGAGAGGCAGTTCTTC
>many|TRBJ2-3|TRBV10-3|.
CAISEARGNTDTQYF
TGTGCCATCAGTGAGGCGCGGGGAAACACAGATACGCAGTATTTT
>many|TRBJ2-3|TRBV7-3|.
CASSLNPSPGTQYF
TGTGCCAGCAGCTTAAACCCCAGCCCAGGGACGCAGTATTTT
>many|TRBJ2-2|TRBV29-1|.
CSVGQGHSPITGELFF
TGCAGCGTTGGGCAGGGTCACTCACCGATCACCGGGGAGCTGTTTTTT
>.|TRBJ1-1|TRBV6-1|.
CASSEKVWTAMNTEAFF
TGTGCCAGCAGTGAAAAAGTATGGACAGCTATGAACACTGAAGCTTTCTTT
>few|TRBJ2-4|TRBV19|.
CASSIWGQNIQYF
TGTGCCAGTAGTATTTGGGGCCAAAACATTCAGTACTTC